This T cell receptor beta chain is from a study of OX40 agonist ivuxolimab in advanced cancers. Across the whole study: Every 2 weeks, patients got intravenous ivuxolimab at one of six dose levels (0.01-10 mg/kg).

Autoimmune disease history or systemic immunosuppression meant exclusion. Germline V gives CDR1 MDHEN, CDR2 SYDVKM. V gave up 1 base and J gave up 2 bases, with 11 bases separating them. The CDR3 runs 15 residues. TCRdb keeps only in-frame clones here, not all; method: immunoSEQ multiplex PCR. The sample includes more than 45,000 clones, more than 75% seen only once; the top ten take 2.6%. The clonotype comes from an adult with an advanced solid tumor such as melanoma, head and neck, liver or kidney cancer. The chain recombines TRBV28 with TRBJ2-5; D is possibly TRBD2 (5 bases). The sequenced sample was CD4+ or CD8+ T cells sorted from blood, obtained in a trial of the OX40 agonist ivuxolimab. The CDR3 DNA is TGTGCCAGCAGTTTATCGGGGTTCCTACAAGAGACCCAGTACTTC. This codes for CASSLSGFLQETQYF.